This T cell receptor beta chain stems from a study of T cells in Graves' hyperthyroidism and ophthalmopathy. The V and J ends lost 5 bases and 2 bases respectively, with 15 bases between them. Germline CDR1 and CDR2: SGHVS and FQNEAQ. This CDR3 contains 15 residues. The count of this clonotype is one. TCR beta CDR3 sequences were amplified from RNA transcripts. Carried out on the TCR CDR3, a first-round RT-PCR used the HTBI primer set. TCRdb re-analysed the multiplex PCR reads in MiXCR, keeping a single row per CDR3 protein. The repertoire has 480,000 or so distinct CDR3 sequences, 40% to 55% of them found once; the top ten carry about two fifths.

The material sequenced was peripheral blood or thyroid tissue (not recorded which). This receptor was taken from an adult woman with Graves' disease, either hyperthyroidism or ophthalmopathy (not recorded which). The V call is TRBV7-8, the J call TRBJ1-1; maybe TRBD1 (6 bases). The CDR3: CASSPTRGGNTEAFF. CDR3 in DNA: TGTGCCAGCAGCCCAACAAGGGGGGGAAACACTGAAGCTTTCTTT.